The 29 T cell receptor beta chains in this list originate from one sample, sequenced in a study of blood T cell repertoires in COVID-19. The table came from immunoSEQ multiplex PCR; TCRdb's copy has only in-frame clones and leaves some out. The repertoire has about 130,000 clones, around 83% of them found once; the top ten carry 16%. Sequencing was done on a sample of peripheral blood. Every receptor here comes from a woman aged 50 to 60 with acute or convalescent COVID-19.

J is TRBJ1-6 and V is TRBV6-5; D ambiguous. The length of the CDR3 is 14 residues. Germline-derived CDR1 and CDR2 are MNHEY and SVGAGI. V dropped 7 bases and J dropped 4 bases, with 11 bases sitting between them. The DNA for the CDR3 is TGTGCCAGCACGGCAGGATTTTATAATTCACCCCTCCACTTT. It specifies CASTAGFYNSPLHF.

This chain uses TRBV2 with TRBJ1-5, with a weak D call TRBD1 (5 bases). The CDR3 spans 15 residues. The V and J ends lost 4 bases and 0 bases respectively, with 10 bases between them. Germline-derived CDR1 and CDR2 are SNHLY and FYNNEI. Here the CDR3 reads CASSGDSLSNQPQHF. The CDR3 bases are TGTGCCAGCAGTGGTGACAGCCTTAGCAATCAGCCCCAGCATTTT. Using reference TRBV2 and TRBJ1-5 for the parts outside the CDR3, the full variable domain is EPEVTQTPSHQVTQMGQEVILRCVPISNHLYFYWYRQILGQKVEFLVSFYNNEISEKSEIFDDQFSVERPDGSNFTLKIRSTKLEDSAMYFCASSGDSLSNQPQHFGDGTRLSIL.

The J gene is TRBJ2-3, the V gene TRBV9; perhaps TRBD2 as D (6 bases). The germline V and J ends were trimmed by 4 bases and 11 bases, with 20 bases remaining between them. The CDR3 consists of 14 residues. Looked up from germline, CDR1 is SGDLS and CDR2 is YYNGEE. The DNA for the CDR3 is TGTGCCAGCAGCCCCACCTTTACTAGCCCAAGGCAGTATTTT. It specifies CASSPTFTSPRQYF.

The chain combines TRBV2 with TRBJ2-1; 12 bases match TRBD2. CDR3 length: 15 residues. V shed 4 bases and J 9 bases; nucleotides not matched to a gene: 7. Germline CDR1 and CDR2: SNHLY and FYNNEI. CDR3 amino acids: CASSVASGGAAEQFF. CDR3 in DNA: TGTGCCAGCAGTGTAGCTAGCGGGGGGGCGGCTGAGCAGTTCTTC.

This chain uses TRBV3-1 (or the pseudogene TRBV3-2) with TRBJ2-7, with 8 positions matching TRBD2. CDR1 and CDR2 (germline): LGHDT, YNNKEL (reference sequence). The CDR3 is 15 residues long. The ends lost 4 bases at V and 0 bases at J; junction bases unmatched: 5. The CDR3 region is CASSPSSGPSYEQYF. DNA of the CDR3: TGTGCCAGCAGCCCCTCTAGCGGGCCCTCCTACGAGCAGTACTTC.

V and J are TRBV5-1 and TRBJ1-6; 12 bases agree with TRBD1. Germline CDR1 is SGHRS and CDR2 is YFSETQ. The CDR3 covers 16 residues. The junction had 8 bases not matched to a gene; V was cut back by 4 bases and J by 9 bases. The chain's CDR3 is CASSPAPGQGASPLHF. For the CDR3, the DNA is TGCGCCAGCAGCCCGGCTCCGGGACAGGGGGCTTCACCCCTCCACTTT.

This chain links TRBV5-4 with TRBJ1-2; 12 positions match TRBD1. The germline V gene has CDR1 SGHNT and CDR2 YYREEE (reference sequence). V lost 0 bases, J lost 7 bases, and 7 bases stayed unmatched. The CDR3 has 16 residues. The CDR3 loop reads CASSLGGTGGAFGYTF. The CDR3 nucleotides read TGTGCCAGCAGCTTGGGTGGGACAGGGGGCGCGTTTGGCTACACCTTC.

This clone was observed a single time. The chain couples TRBV5-1 to TRBJ1-6, with a weak D call TRBD1 (6 bases). Germline V gene data show CDR1 as SGHRS and CDR2 as YFSETQ. The CDR3 consists of 16 residues. V lost 4 bases and J 7 bases, leaving 18 bases between the germline ends. CDR3 region: CASSLDGQGTNSPLHF. The CDR3 DNA sequence: TGCGCCAGCAGCCTAGACGGCCAGGGGACGAATTCACCCCTCCACTTT.

The chain employs TRBV5-4 and TRBJ1-3; 7 bases line up with TRBD1. Germline CDR1 and CDR2: SGHNT and YYREEE (reference sequence). The junction had 3 bases not matched to a gene; V was cut back by 4 bases and J by 2 bases. The CDR3 runs to 14 residues. For the CDR3, the DNA is TGTGCCAGCAGCGCACAGGGGCCTGGAAACACCATATATTTT. This codes for CASSAQGPGNTIYF.

This clone was counted between two and nine times. This sequence joins TRBV10-3 and TRBJ1-4, with 7 bases lining up with TRBD1. CDR3 size: 15 residues. Germline CDR1 and CDR2: ENHRY and SYGVKD. Germline trimming cut 3 bases from V and 5 bases from J; bases unmatched to any gene: 6. The CDR3 region has the DNA TGTGCCATCAGTGACCCCAGGGGGACAAATGAAAAACTGTTTTTT. Translation gives CAISDPRGTNEKLFF.

The chain joins TRBV30 to TRBJ1-1; D uncertain. Germline V lookup: CDR1 GTSNPN, CDR2 SVGIG (reference sequence). The CDR3 spans 12 residues. Trimming removed 5 bases at V and 3 bases at J, with 10 bases between. The CDR3 sequence: CAWSGSYTEAFF. CDR3 in DNA: TGTGCCTGGTCCGGGAGCTACACTGAAGCTTTCTTT.

This chain uses TRBV19 with TRBJ1-1, with 9 nucleotides matching TRBD1. The trim removed 6 bases at V and 11 bases at J, leaving 4 bases unmatched. Germline CDR1 LNHDA, CDR2 SQIVND (reference sequence). The CDR3 runs 11 residues. This CDR3 is CASRTTGGAFF. The DNA of the CDR3 is TGTGCCAGTAGAACGACAGGGGGGGCTTTCTTT. The whole variable domain, remainder taken from reference TRBV19 and TRBJ1-1, is DGGITQSPKYLFRKEGQNVTLSCEQNLNHDAMYWYRQDPGQGLRLIYYSQIVNDFQKGDIAEGYSVSREKKESFPLTVTSAQKNPTAFYLCASRTTGGAFFGQGTRLTVV.

V and J are TRBV9 and TRBJ2-1; TRBD1 matches at 7 bases. Germline V lookup: CDR1 SGDLS, CDR2 YYNGEE. This CDR3 region has 18 residues. Trimming took 2 bases from V and 0 from J; bases not matched to a gene: 11. CDR3 residues: CASSVPSTGIRSYNEQFF. CDR3 bases: TGTGCCAGCAGCGTCCCGTCGACAGGGATCCGCTCCTACAATGAGCAGTTCTTC.

V and J are TRBV7-3 and TRBJ1-6, with TRBD1 matching 7 bases. Germline values: CDR1 SGHTA, CDR2 FQGTGA. V shed 4 bases, J shed 7 bases, and the junction held 4 bases outside the gene matches. CDR3 size: 14 residues. CDR3 DNA sequence: TGTGCCAGCAGCTCGGGACAGCCAAATTCACCCCTCCACTTT. It encodes CASSSGQPNSPLHF.

Concerning this clone: Other nucleotide sequences in the sample specify the same CDR3. The V call is TRBV6-5, the J call TRBJ2-7; 7 bases fit TRBD1. CDR1 and CDR2 (germline): MNHEY, SVGAGI. This CDR3 comprises 14 residues. V trimming: 5 bases; J trimming: 1 base; junction bases outside the gene matches: 5. CDR3 protein: CASSPGQVSYEQYF. The CDR3 DNA reads as TGTGCCAGCAGTCCCGGACAGGTTTCCTACGAGCAGTACTTC.

The table lists this clone with a few counts. J is TRBJ1-1 and V is TRBV29-1; the D is unclear. V lost 4 bases to trimming and J lost 8 bases, with 11 bases between them. This CDR3 is 11 amino acids long. Looked up from germline, CDR1 is SQVTM and CDR2 is ANQGSEA. Here the CDR3 reads CSVVDPGEAFF. The CDR3 nucleotides are TGCAGCGTTGTGGATCCGGGAGAAGCTTTCTTT.

In its sample, this clone was seen a few times. The genes are TRBV28 and TRBJ1-6; TRBD1 matches at 9 bases. The ends lost 4 bases at V and 7 bases at J; junction bases unmatched: 8. The V gene's germline CDR1 is MDHEN and CDR2 SYDVKM. The CDR3 has 16 amino acids. CDR3 in amino acids: CASSSPGQGTNSPLHF. The CDR3 DNA reads TGTGCCAGCAGTTCCCCGGGACAGGGAACGAATTCACCCCTCCACTTT.

This chain links TRBV6-2 or TRBV6-3 with TRBJ2-3; the D gene is possibly TRBD2 (6 bases). Germline V gene sequence: CDR1 MNHEY, CDR2 SVGEGT. V was cut by 7 bases and J by 2 bases, with 25 bases left in between. The length of the CDR3 is 18 residues. CDR3 sequence reads: CASTYSPAGTYLTDTQYF. CDR3 DNA: TGTGCCAGCACCTACTCACCCGCGGGAACCTATCTCACAGATACGCAGTATTTT.

The chain carries TRBV25-1 and TRBJ1-4; D might be TRBD1 (6 bases). Germline lookup yields CDR1 MGHDK and CDR2 SYGVNS. This CDR3 spans 14 amino acids. The V gene lost 6 bases and the J gene lost 5 bases, with 13 bases spanning the gap. CDR3 nucleotide sequence: TGTGCCAGCAGCGTCGTTGGGGGCAATGAAAAACTGTTTTTT. This gives the protein CASSVVGGNEKLFF.

This clone appeared a few times. This chain links TRBV30 with TRBJ1-2, with a weak D call TRBD1 (5 bases). From germline, CDR1 is GTSNPN and CDR2 SVGIG (reference sequence). Trimming took off 1 base at V and 1 base at J, with 22 bases between the two ends. This CDR3 region has 18 residues. The chain's CDR3 is CAWSGPTKPGNFNYGYTF. The CDR3 coding sequence is TGTGCCTGGAGTGGGCCAACAAAACCAGGGAATTTTAACTATGGCTACACCTTC.

This clone was picked up a small number of times. The gene calls are TRBV5-8 and TRBJ1-1, with a tentative D call TRBD1 (5 bases). V was clipped by 0 bases and J by 5 bases, with 11 bases between them. Germline assignment: CDR1 SGHTS and CDR2 YDEGEE. This CDR3 contains 14 residues. Here the CDR3 DNA reads TGTGCCAGCAGCTTGGTTAGTCGGGGGACTGAAGCTTTCTTT. Its protein product is CASSLVSRGTEAFF.

The V call is TRBV7-9, the J call TRBJ1-5; the match to TRBD1 covers 8 bases. Germline V gene sequence: CDR1 SEHNR, CDR2 FQNEAQ (reference sequence). Losses at the gene ends were 4 bases for V and 0 bases for J; bases not matched to a gene: 11. The CDR3 covers 18 residues. The chain's CDR3 is CASSSKEGRGHSNQPQHF. The CDR3 nucleotides are TGTGCCAGCAGCTCTAAAGAGGGCAGGGGGCATAGCAATCAGCCCCAGCATTTT.

The rearrangement uses TRBV12-3 or TRBV12-4 and TRBJ2-1, with 7 bases fitting TRBD2. The CDR3 is 13 amino acids. The V gene end was trimmed by 4 bases and the J gene end by 6 bases; junction bases not matched to a gene: 3. The CDR3 loop reads CASSWGGSNEQFF. The CDR3 coding sequence is TGTGCCAGCAGTTGGGGGGGGAGCAATGAGCAGTTCTTC.

Note on this clone: Other DNA sequences from this sample encode an identical CDR3 as well. This chain joins TRBV4-2 and TRBJ2-1; D perhaps matches TRBD2 (6 bases). The germline V and J ends were trimmed by 0 bases and 0 bases, with 9 bases remaining between them. Germline V gene lookup returns CDR1 LGHNA and CDR2 YNFKEQ. The CDR3 consists of 16 residues. CDR3 amino acids: CASSQEGTSSYNEQFF. The CDR3 DNA reads as TGTGCCAGCAGCCAAGAGGGGACTTCCTCCTACAATGAGCAGTTCTTC.

This clone was seen a few times. J is TRBJ1-4 and V is TRBV4-1; perhaps TRBD1 as D (6 bases). The V end lost 4 bases, the J end lost 2 bases, and 11 bases lay between the germline ends. Germline CDR1 MGHRA, CDR2 YSYEKL. CDR3 length: 15 residues. The CDR3 loop reads CASSRWTDTNEKLFF. CDR3 nucleotide sequence: TGCGCCAGCAGCCGATGGACAGACACTAATGAAAAACTGTTTTTT.

The chain joins TRBV21-1 to TRBJ1-3; the table calls TRBD1, which could not be checked here. TRBV21-1 is tagged as a pseudogene. The CDR3 totals 16 residues. CDR3 in amino acids: CASSKEAGASGNTIYF. The CDR3 bases are TGTGCCAGCAGCAAAGAAGCAGGGGCCTCTGGAAACACCATATATTTT.

V gene TRBV11-2 combines with J gene TRBJ1-6; 7 bases fit TRBD1. Germline loops: CDR1 SGHAT, CDR2 FQNNGV. The CDR3 covers 18 residues. The trim removed 5 bases at V and 5 bases at J, leaving 15 bases unmatched. The CDR3 here is CASSIPRQGPAHNSPLHF. The DNA of the CDR3 is TGTGCCAGCAGCATACCACGACAGGGCCCGGCCCATAATTCACCCCTCCACTTT.

This rearrangement joins TRBV2 to TRBJ2-1; D is unresolved. This CDR3 is 15 amino acids long. CDR1 is SNHLY, CDR2 FYNNEI, per germline. Trimming took 7 bases from V and 5 from J, leaving 18 bases between them. CDR3 sequence: CASKRSESRNNEQFF. The CDR3 DNA reads TGTGCCAGCAAAAGGTCGGAGTCTAGAAACAATGAGCAGTTCTTC.

The V and J genes are TRBV30 and TRBJ1-5; maybe TRBD1 (5 bases). The germline CDR1 and CDR2 sequences are GTSNPN and SVGIG (reference sequence). Trimming took off 0 bases at V and 6 bases at J, with 12 bases between the two ends. The CDR3 length is 14 residues. The CDR3 sequence: CAWSVGGKVQPQHF. CDR3 nucleotide sequence: TGTGCCTGGAGTGTGGGGGGAAAGGTTCAGCCCCAGCATTTT.